One and the same sample provided the 7 T cell receptor beta chains below, sequenced in a study of cytomegalovirus exposure and HLA in healthy donors. It was with 60 Vbeta and 13 Jbeta primers that the PCR ran. Libraries were prepared by immunoSEQ multiplex PCR; TCRdb keeps only in-frame clonotypes and omits some of them. The data hold approximately 90,000 clones, with under 9% observed a single time. Sequenced material: PBMCs. The receptors stem from a man aged 45-65 years in good health and CMV-seronegative.

The CDR3 here is CASSSTGGPWGYTF. DNA of the CDR3: TGTGCCAGCAGCTCCACAGGGGGCCCTTGGGGCTACACCTTC. The rearrangement uses TRBV5-5 and TRBJ1-2; TRBD1 aligns across 9 bases. Trimming took 3 bases from V and 8 from J; bases not matched to a gene: 8. The CDR3 spans 14 residues. Germline CDR1 SGHKS, CDR2 YYEKEE (reference sequence).

The chain has TRBV7-8 and TRBJ2-3; D gene ambiguous. V lost 3 bases, J lost 4 bases, and 11 bases lay in between. The CDR3 has 14 amino acids. Germline V gene data show CDR1 as SGHVS and CDR2 as FQNEAQ. CDR3: CASSFGSSPDTQYF. As DNA, the CDR3 is TGTGCCAGCAGCTTTGGCAGTTCTCCAGATACGCAGTATTTT.

This clone was seen only a few times. The chain couples TRBV14 to TRBJ2-3; D not certain. This CDR3 region has 13 residues. The V end was cut by 6 bases, the J end by 2 bases, with 9 bases between. CDR1 SGHDN and CDR2 FVKESK come from the germline V gene. In DNA form, the CDR3 reads TGTGCCAGCAGTCATAGATTCACAGATACGCAGTATTTT. Translated: CASSHRFTDTQYF.

This clone has only a few counts. The rearrangement joins TRBV2 to TRBJ2-1, with D perhaps matching TRBD1 (6 bases). CDR3 size: 21 residues. Germline CDR1 SNHLY, CDR2 FYNNEI. V lost 2 bases and J 4 bases, leaving 30 bases between the germline ends. The DNA of the CDR3 is TGTGCCAGCAGTGAATCGGTGGGGACACCTTTAGCCTCCTCGGATTACAATGAGCAGTTCTTC. Protein: CASSESVGTPLASSDYNEQFF.

This clone was detected a few times. This chain links TRBV5-1 with TRBJ2-2; tentatively, D is TRBD1 (5 bases). Trimming took 3 bases from V and 2 from J, leaving 8 bases between them. The CDR3 sequence is 14 residues long. The germline V gene encodes CDR1 SGHRS and CDR2 YFSETQ. The CDR3 loop reads CASSSQGNTGELFF. Here the CDR3 DNA reads TGCGCCAGCAGCTCCCAGGGAAACACCGGGGAGCTGTTTTTT.

J is TRBJ2-1 and V is TRBV27, with TRBD1 as a possible D gene (6 bases). Trimming cost V 6 bases and J 0 bases, with 12 bases left between them. Germline V gene sequence: CDR1 MNHEY, CDR2 SMNVEV (reference sequence). CDR3 length: 15 residues. This chain's CDR3 is CASRPGVSSYNEQFF. CDR3 DNA: TGTGCCAGCAGACCAGGGGTCAGCTCCTACAATGAGCAGTTCTTC.

This sequence joins TRBV7-2 and TRBJ2-2, with D perhaps TRBD2 (6 bases). The V and J ends lost 4 bases and 5 bases respectively, with 14 bases between them. Germline assignment: CDR1 SGHTA and CDR2 FQGNSA. The CDR3 has 15 residues. This CDR3 is CASSSAPRGTGELFF. In nucleotides, the CDR3 is TGTGCCAGCAGCTCCGCCCCGCGGGGAACCGGGGAGCTGTTTTTT.